Sequencing of this T cell receptor (beta chain) was carried out in a study of identical twins (dated by TCRdb to the mid-2010s). For the study in its entirety: To test whether fetal clonotypes persist, this study deep-sequenced TCR alpha and beta repertoires from monozygotic twins, from unrelated adults of various ages, and from cord blood. To rule out contamination, the twin experiments were replicated at different times with different library preparation protocols.

The germline V gene encodes CDR1 DFQATT and CDR2 SNEGSKA (reference sequence). The CDR3 runs 14 residues from the cysteine to the phenylalanine. Only the CDR3 DNA is retained, 42 bases long and in frame from the first base. V is trimmed back by 6 bases and J by 2 bases, and the junction contains 8 bases that no gene match accounts for. The research as a whole found: Out-of-frame TCR alpha sharing in monozygotic twins was systematically underestimated by recombination models, whereas sharing between unrelated individuals was in agreement with the recombination models. Zero-insertion analyses could be partly confounded by invariant T cells such as MAIT and iNKT, although diverse VJ usage argued against such confounding for most clonotypes. Because the same donors could not be followed over many years, the conclusions depended on cross-sectional statistical analysis. Fewer insertions were carried by abundant cord blood beta clonotypes; a weaker similar trend was observed in young adult naive repertoires, while no such trend was observed in memory repertoires. Compared with coincidental sharing between unrelated individuals, an excess of low generation-probability sequences was observed among out-of-frame TCR alpha sequences shared between twins. The excess sharing between twins in beta out-of-frame sequences was weaker because fewer shared sequences reduced the signal-to-noise ratio.

A note on this clonotype: Its antigen is currently not known. No quality values exist for individual bases; no much larger clone is one base distant.

All donors were healthy Caucasians. Three pairs of female monozygotic twins, all aged about 18 to 29 years, made up the twin cohort. Peripheral blood mononuclear cells were used as the source from which RNA for TCR libraries was isolated. Library preparation used 5' RACE. The instrument given in TCRdb is Illumina HiSeq 2000. A universal primer binding site was introduced by template switching, and a unique molecular identifier was present in the final cDNA, enabling accurate counting of TCR cDNA molecules. First-strand cDNA for TCR alpha and beta chains was synthesized from specific primers in the conserved constant-segment region. Each cDNA library was double barcoded, with a SMART-Mk sample barcode plus Illumina barcodes, to control for contamination. TruSeq adapter sequences along with Illumina sample barcodes were introduced in two successive PCR steps. The Illumina HiSeq platform was used with custom primers to sequence TCR alpha and beta cDNA libraries. The authors processed their data as follows. MiGEC was used to process raw reads and extract unique molecular identifiers, and MiXCR was used to find CDR3 positions. For each individual, recombination models were inferred using an EM algorithm with the repgenHMM and IGoR tools. The tcR package in R was used for shared clonotype analysis, with sharing normalized by the product of cloneset sizes. Out-of-frame nonproductive sequences were analyzed to study raw recombination free of thymic and clonal selection effects. TCRdb trimmed public reads at Q25 via fastp, called clones via MiXCR and kept in-frame beta chains. Rows with one shared CDR3 protein collapse into an entry with the most common genes and DNA. The V and J calls were not made by the authors but by TCRdb's processing. The sample includes roughly 720,000 distinct CDR3 sequences, with over 15% observed a single time. In total, the top ten clones hold over 10% of the sample.

The sample also formed part of further work on T cells expressing NK-cell markers. The second publication reports: TCR beta-chain repertoires were profiled in sorted CD3+CD56+NKG2C+, CD3+CD56+NKG2C- and CD3+CD56-NKG2C+ T-cell subsets from roughly eight donors. Seven of the eight sequenced donors were HCMV-seropositive and one was HCMV-seronegative. To restrict sorting to alphabetaTCR-expressing T cells, an anti-gammadeltaTCR antibody was added in several experiments. In several donors, the dominant CD3+CD56+NKG2C+ clonotypes ranked among the top 10 CD8+ clonotypes, making up 1.0-7.0% of CD8+ T cells. Those dominant clonotypes were again the most abundant among CD3+CD56-NKG2C+ cells in a handful of donors, at about 28.3-65%. Whether the expanded NKG2C-expressing T cell clones were specific for HCMV antigens remained unclear. All eight donors whose samples were sequenced were randomly selected healthy volunteers, three of them men and five women. To determine HCMV serostatus, a commercial ELISA kit was used to detect HCMV-specific IgG in serum. For about six donors, bulk peripheral blood T-cell repertoires were additionally sequenced from unsorted PBMC. MIGEC was used to demultiplex reads and group reads by UMI, and MiTCR was used to assemble and quantify clonotypes. To exclude erroneous sequences, any TCR cDNA sequence not supported by at least two reads was discarded. The tcR package was used for downstream repertoire analysis, and clonotypes were matched across fractions by CDR3 nucleotide sequence plus V segment. VDJmatch was used to annotate antigen specificity against VDJdb, with one amino acid substitution in CDR3 allowed.

Specimen: PBMCs. This clonotype was sampled from a woman aged 18 to 35 in good health. Recombination connected TRBV20-1 to TRBJ1-1; TRBD1 aligns with 8 central bases. The CDR3 amino acid sequence is: CSATHRGSNTEAFF. The DNA is TGCAGTGCCACTCACAGGGGGAGTAACACTGAAGCTTTCTTT.